This entry is about one T cell receptor beta chain. Its recognized antigen is unknown. No per-base quality is available; no much larger clone lies one base away. The donors were included in the validation cohort of over a hundred subjects, a group kept apart from the approximately 700-subject first cohort. The data were obtained in a study of cytomegalovirus exposure and HLA in healthy donors (dated by TCRdb to 2017 to 2019). The study in broad terms: According to a later analysis, one platform produced both the approximately 110 validation repertoires and the approximately 670 repertoires of the first cohort. The study aimed to test whether cataloging public T cell receptors could reveal signatures of past pathogen exposure. A separate validation cohort of roughly 130 different subjects was used in addition to the roughly 670-subject first cohort. The study combined high-throughput TCR immunosequencing, statistical association of individual TCRs with disease status, and machine learning to predict cytomegalovirus infection status.

General study outcomes and caveats: Subsequent analysis determined that TCRs grouped into clusters in the first cohort also showed a tendency toward co-occurrence across the roughly 120 validation repertoires, and roughly 95% of cluster scores exceeded 0. A later analysis had no HLA typing for the validation cohort, so co-occurrence there was scored across all 110 or so repertoires. The authors suggested that the approach could potentially be extended to other disease states and immunological phenotypes. A total of about 150 TCR beta chains were listed by the study as associated with cytomegalovirus. Most TCR sequences were seen in very few donors, while some public TCRs were found in many individuals. The classifier was reported to diagnose cytomegalovirus status with high specificity and sensitivity in both the original cohort and the validation cohort. In vitro tests confirmed that a few of the cytomegalovirus-associated TCR beta chains recognize cytomegalovirus antigens.

The germline V gene encodes CDR1 LNHDA and CDR2 SQIVND (reference sequence). The CDR3 runs 14 amino acids, cysteine and phenylalanine included. Kept here is only the CDR3 DNA, which spans 42 bases and is read in frame from base 1. V and J are truncated by 3 bases and 2 bases respectively, leaving an intervening sequence of 9 bases. The method behind the library was the immunoSEQ multiplex PCR assay. The published analysis was carried out like this. A statistical classification framework was developed to diagnose cytomegalovirus status using the catalog of TCR beta chain sequences. TCRdb stores this immuneACCESS table with in-frame sequences only. Part of the clones is absent; in the studies checked, under half of the shortfall reflects unresolved V genes, and no reason is known for the rest. V and J calls and clone size are as listed in that table; D and trimming were resolved from the DNA. This sample is represented by roughly 120,000 clones; around 88% of them were singletons. The ten top clones hold approximately 1.8% of the sample.

The sequence came from a man in his late teens or twenties in good health and CMV-seronegative. This chain is built from TRBV19 and TRBJ2-3, with the D gene not confidently named. The sequencing sample was made of PBMCs. This receptor carries the CDR3 CASSITRDTDTQYF. The nucleotides are TGTGCCAGTAGTATTACTCGAGACACAGATACGCAGTATTTT.